Described below is a single T cell receptor (beta chain) sequence and its context. V was trimmed by 5 bases and J by 5 bases, leaving 6 bases between them. The CDR3 is 11 residues long. In germline, CDR1 is KGHSH, CDR2 LQKENI. This entry is derived from a study of blood T cell repertoires in COVID-19. At the level of the study: Sources were T cells, B-cell-depleted T cells, or PBMCs; the material itself was cDNA or gDNA.

Seattle participants joined during active infection and were tracked over time. Libraries were prepared by immunoSEQ multiplex PCR; TCRdb keeps only in-frame clonotypes and omits some of them. The data show about 500,000 clones, about 89% seen once. This sequence joins TRBV18 and TRBJ2-5; D is undetermined. This TCR was recovered from a woman aged 50 to 65 with COVID-19, enrolled during active disease. The sample comprised peripheral blood. CDR3 sequence (DNA): TGTGCCAGCTCAACGGTTGAGACCCAGTACTTC. It is translated as CASSTVETQYF.